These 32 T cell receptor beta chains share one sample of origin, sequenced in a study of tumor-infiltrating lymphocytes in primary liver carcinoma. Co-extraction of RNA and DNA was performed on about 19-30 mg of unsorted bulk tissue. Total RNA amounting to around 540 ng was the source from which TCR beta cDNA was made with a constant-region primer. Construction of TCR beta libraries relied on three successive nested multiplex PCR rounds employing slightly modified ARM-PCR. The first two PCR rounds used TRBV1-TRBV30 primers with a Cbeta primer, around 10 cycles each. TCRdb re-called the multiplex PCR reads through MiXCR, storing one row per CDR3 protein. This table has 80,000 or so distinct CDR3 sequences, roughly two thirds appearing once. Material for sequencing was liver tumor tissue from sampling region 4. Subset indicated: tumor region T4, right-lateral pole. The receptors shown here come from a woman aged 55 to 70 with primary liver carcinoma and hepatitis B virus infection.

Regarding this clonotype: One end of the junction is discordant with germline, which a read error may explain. The CDR3 DNA reads TGTGCCGGCAGTTACGACCCCTCCTCGCTCTCCTACGAGCAGTACTTC. Translation: CAGSYDPSSLSYEQYF. V gene TRBV6-2 or TRBV6-3 combines with J gene TRBJ2-7, with no clear D. Germline-derived CDR1 and CDR2 are MNHEY and SVGEGT. The length of the CDR3 is 16 residues.

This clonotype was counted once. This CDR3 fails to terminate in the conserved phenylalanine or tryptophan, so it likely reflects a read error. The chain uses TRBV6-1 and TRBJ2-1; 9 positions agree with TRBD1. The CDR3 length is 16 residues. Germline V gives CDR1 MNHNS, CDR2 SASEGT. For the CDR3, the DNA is TGTGCCAGTAGGGGACAGGGACACGACTCCCACAATGAGCAGTTCCTC. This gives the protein CASRGQGHDSHNEQFL.

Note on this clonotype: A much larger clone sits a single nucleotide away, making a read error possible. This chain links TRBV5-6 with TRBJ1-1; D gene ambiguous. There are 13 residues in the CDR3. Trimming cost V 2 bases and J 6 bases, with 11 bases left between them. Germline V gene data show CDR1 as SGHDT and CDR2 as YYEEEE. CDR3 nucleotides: TGTGCCAGCAGCTTTGATATTGGGGCTGAAGCTTTCTTT. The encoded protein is CASSFDIGAEAFF.

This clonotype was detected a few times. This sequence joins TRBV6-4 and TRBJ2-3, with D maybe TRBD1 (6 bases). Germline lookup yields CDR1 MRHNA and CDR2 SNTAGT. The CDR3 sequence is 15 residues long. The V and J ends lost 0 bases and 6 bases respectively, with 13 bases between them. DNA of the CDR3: TGTGCCAGCAGTGACTCGAGGACAGACACTGATACGCAGTATTTT. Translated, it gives CASSDSRTDTDTQYF.

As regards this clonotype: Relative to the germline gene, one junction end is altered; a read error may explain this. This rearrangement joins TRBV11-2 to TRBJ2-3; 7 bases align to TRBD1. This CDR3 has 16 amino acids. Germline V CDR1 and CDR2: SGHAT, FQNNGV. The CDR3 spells CANSLTGQAIRDTQYF. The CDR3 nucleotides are TGTGCCAACAGCTTAACCGGACAGGCGATCAGAGATACGCAGTATTTT.

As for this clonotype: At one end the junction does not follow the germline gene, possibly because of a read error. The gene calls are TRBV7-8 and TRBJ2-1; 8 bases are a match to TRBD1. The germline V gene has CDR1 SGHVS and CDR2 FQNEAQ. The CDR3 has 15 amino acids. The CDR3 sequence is CAYSPRQGPYNEQFF. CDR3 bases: TGTGCCTACAGCCCGCGACAGGGGCCCTACAATGAGCAGTTCTTT.

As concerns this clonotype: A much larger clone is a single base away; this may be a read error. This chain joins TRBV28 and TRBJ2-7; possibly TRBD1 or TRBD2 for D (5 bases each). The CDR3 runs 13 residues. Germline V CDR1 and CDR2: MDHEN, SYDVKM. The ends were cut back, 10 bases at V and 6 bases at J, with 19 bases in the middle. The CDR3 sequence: CAILRWGFSEQYF. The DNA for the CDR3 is TGTGCCATCCTCCGGTGGGGGTTTAGCGAGCAGTACTTC.

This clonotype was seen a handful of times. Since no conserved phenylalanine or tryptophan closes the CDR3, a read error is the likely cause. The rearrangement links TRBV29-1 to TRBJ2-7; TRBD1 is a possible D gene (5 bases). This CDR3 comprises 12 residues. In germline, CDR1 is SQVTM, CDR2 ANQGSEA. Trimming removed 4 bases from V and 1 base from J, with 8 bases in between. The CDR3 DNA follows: TGCAGCGTTGTCCCAGGGTCCTACGAGCAGTACTCC. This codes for CSVVPGSYEQYS.

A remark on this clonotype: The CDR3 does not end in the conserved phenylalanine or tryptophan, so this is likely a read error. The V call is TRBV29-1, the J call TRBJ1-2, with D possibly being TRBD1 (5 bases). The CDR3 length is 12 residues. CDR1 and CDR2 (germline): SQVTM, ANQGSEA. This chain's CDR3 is CSVEDKGYGYTS. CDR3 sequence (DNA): TGCAGCGTTGAGGACAAGGGCTATGGGTACACCTCC.

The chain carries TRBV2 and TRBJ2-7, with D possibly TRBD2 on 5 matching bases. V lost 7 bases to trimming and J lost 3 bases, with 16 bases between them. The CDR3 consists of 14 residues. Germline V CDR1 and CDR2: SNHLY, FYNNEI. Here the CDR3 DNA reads TGTGCCAGCACTCCGAGGACTGCCATCTACGAGCAGTACTTC. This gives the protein CASTPRTAIYEQYF.

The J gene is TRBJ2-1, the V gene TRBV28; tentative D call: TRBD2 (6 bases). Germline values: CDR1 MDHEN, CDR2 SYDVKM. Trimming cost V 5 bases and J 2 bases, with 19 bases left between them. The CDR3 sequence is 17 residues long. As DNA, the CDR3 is TGTGCCAGCAGTCCCGGGACTGGCGGGCGGCCCTACAATGAGCAGTTCTTC. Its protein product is CASSPGTGGRPYNEQFF.

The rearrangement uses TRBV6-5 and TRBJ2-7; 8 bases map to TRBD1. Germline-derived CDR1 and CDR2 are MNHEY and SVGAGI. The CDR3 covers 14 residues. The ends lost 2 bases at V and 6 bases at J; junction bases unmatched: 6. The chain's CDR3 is CASSYSQGAREQYF. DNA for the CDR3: TGTGCCAGCAGTTACAGCCAGGGGGCCCGCGAGCAGTACTTC.

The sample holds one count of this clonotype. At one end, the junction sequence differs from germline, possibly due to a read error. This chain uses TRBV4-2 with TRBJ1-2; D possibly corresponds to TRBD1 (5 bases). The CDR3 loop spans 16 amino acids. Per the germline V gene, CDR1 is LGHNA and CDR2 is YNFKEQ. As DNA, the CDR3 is TGTGCCAGCAGCCAAGATCAGGGAATCGTAGGGTATGGCTACACCTTT. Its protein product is CASSQDQGIVGYGYTF.

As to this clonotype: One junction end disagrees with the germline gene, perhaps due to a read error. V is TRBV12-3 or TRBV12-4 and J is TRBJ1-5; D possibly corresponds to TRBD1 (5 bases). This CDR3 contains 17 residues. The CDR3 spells CVSSFLGARYSNQSQHF. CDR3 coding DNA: TGTGTCAGCAGTTTTTTAGGGGCGAGGTATAGCAATCAGTCCCAGCATTTT.

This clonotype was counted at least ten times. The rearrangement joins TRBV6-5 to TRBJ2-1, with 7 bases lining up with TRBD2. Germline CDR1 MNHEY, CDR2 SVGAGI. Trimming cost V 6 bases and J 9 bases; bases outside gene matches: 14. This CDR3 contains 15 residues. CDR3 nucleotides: TGTGCCAGCAGACGCGGGGGAGGGCCTAGTATTGAGCAGTTCTTC. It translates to CASRRGGGPSIEQFF.

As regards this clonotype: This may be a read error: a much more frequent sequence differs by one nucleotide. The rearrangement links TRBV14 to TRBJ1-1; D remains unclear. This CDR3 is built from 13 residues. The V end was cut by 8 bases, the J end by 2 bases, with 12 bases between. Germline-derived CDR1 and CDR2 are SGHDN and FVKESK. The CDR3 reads CASGSHINTEAFF. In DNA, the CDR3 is TGTGCCAGCGGCTCGCACATAAACACTGAAGCTTTCTTT.

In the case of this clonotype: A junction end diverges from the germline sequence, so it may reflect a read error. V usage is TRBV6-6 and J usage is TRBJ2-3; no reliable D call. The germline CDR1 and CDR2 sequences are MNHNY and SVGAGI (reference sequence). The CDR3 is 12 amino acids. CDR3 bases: TGTGTCAGCAGTTCTAACGTAGATACGCAGTATTTT. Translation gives CVSSSNVDTQYF.

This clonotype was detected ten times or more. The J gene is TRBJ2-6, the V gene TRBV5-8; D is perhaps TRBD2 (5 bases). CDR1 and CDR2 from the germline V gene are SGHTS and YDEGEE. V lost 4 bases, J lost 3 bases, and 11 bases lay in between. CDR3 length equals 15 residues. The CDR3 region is CASSVDGLGANVLTF. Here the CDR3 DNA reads TGTGCCAGCAGCGTCGACGGACTTGGGGCCAACGTCCTGACTTTC.

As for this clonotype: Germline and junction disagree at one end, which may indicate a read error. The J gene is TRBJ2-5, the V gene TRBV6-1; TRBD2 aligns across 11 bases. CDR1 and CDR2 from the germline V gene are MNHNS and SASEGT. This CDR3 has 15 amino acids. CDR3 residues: CACSDLAGGRETQYF. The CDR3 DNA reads TGTGCCTGCAGTGATTTAGCGGGAGGGCGGGAGACCCAGTACTTC.

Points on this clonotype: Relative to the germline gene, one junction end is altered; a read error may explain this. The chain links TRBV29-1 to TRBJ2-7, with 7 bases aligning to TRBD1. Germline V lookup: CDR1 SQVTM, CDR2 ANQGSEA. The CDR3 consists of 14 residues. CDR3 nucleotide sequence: TGCAGCGTTGAACTGACAGGGACCCTCTACGAGCAGTATTTC. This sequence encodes CSVELTGTLYEQYF.

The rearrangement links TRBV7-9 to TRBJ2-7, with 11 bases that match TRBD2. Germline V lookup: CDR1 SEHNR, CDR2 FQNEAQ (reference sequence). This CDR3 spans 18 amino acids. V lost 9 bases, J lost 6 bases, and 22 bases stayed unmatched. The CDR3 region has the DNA TGTGCCAGGAGCCCCAACCGAGCATTAGCGGGAGGGTCTAGCGAGCAGTACTTC. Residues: CARSPNRALAGGSSEQYF.

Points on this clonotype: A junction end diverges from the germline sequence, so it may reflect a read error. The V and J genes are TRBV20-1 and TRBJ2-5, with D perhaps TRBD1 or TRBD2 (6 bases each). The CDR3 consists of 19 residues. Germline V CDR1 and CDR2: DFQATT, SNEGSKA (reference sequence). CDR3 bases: TGCAGTGCTAGAGGCCGCAGCTCCAGGAAGGGGGGCTGGTTGGAGACCCTGTACTTC. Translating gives CSARGRSSRKGGWLETLYF.

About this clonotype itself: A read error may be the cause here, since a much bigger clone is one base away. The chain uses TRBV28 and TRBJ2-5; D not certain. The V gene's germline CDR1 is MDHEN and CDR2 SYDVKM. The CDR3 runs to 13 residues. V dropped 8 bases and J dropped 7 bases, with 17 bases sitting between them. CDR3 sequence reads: CASQARAGATQYF. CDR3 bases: TGTGCCAGCCAGGCCCGGGCAGGAGCGACCCAGTACTTC.

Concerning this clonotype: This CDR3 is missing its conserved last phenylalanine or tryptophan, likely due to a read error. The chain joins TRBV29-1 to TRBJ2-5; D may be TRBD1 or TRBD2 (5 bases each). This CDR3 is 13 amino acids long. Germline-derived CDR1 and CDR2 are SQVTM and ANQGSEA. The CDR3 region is CSAPGFRQETQYL. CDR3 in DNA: TGTAGCGCCCCAGGGTTTAGGCAAGAGACCCAGTACTTA.

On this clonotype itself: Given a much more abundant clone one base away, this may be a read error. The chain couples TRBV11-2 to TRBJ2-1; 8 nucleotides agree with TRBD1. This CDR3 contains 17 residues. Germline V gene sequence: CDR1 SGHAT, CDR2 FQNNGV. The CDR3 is CANSQKYLRTGLHEQFF. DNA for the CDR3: TGTGCCAACAGCCAAAAGTATTTGAGGACAGGGCTTCATGAGCAGTTCTTC.

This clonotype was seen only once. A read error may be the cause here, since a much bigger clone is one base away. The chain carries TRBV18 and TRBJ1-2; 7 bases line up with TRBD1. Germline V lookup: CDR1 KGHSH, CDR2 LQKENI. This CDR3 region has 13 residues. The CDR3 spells CVSSSSRTGYYTF. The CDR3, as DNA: TGTGTCAGCTCATCTTCCCGGACAGGATACTACACCTTC.

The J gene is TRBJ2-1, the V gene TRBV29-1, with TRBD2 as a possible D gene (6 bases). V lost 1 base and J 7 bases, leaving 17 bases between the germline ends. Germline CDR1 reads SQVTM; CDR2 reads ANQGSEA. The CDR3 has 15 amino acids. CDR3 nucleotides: TGCAGCGTTGAAGTCCGGAATCGCGGGATTAATGAGCAGTTCTTC. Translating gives CSVEVRNRGINEQFF.

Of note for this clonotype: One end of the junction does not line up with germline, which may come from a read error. The CDR3 spells CASSQKESEQYF. The CDR3 DNA follows: TGCGCCAGCAGCCAGAAAGAGTCCGAGCAGTATTTC. The chain combines TRBV11-2 with TRBJ2-7; D not certain. Germline CDR1 SGHAT, CDR2 FQNNGV. CDR3 size: 12 residues.

The CDR3 is CSARAPSIRTDTQYF. For the CDR3, the DNA is TGCAGTGCTAGAGCTCCCTCAATACGCACAGATACGCAGTATTTT. The chain combines TRBV20-1 with TRBJ2-3, with unresolved D. The CDR3 length is 15 residues. The germline V and J ends were trimmed by 1 base and 1 base, with 12 bases remaining between them. CDR1 is DFQATT and CDR2 is SNEGSKA in the germline V gene (reference sequence).

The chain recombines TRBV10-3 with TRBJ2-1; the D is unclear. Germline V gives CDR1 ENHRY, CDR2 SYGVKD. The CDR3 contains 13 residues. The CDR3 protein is CVNSAESYNEQFF. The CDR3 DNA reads TGTGTCAACAGTGCGGAGTCCTACAATGAGCAGTTCTTC.

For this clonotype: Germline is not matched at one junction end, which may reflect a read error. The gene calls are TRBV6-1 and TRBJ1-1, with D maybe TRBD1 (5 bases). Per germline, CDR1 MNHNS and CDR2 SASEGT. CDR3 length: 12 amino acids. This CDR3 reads CASSGVGTLLNF. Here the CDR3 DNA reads TGTGCCAGCAGTGGAGTTGGGACGTTGCTCAACTTT.

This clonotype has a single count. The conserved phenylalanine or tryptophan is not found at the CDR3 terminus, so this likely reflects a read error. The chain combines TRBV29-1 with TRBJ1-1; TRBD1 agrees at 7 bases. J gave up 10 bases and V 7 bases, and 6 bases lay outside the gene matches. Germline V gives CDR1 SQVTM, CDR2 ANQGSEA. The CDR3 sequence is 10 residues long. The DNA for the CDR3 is TGCAGCGGAGGACAGGAGGGAGCTTTCTCT. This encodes CSGGQEGAFS.